Listed below are T cell receptor beta chains from one sample, sequenced in a study of a mutant IDH1 vaccine in newly diagnosed glioma. TCRdb's table, derived via immunoSEQ multiplex PCR, lists solely in-frame clones and lacks some. The sample lists about 44,000 clones; under 95% were seen once. No antigens are known for them. The starting material was PBMCs, obtained from a glioma patient whose treatment included an IDH1 peptide vaccine. Receptors were obtained from a man in his forties or fifties with glioma. Each CDR3 is given with its conserved first and last residue. D genes are given only for firm matches. Only part of the rows carry a size: once, few, many, or a class if the clone is expanded.

TRBV21-1	NA	TRBJ1-2	NA	TGTGCCAGCTCGACAGTCAGCTATGGCTACACCTTC	CASSTVSYGYTF
TRBV5-1	NA	TRBJ1-1	TRBD1	TGCGCCAGCAGCCCCCGGGACAGGGTGGGCACTGAAGCTTTCTTT	CASSPRDRVGTEAFF
TRBV6-1	NA	TRBJ2-1	NA	TGTGCCAGCAGTAGGGCGGGGAGCTCCTACAATGAGCAGTTCTTC	CASSRAGSSYNEQFF
TRBV10-3	NA	TRBJ1-2	TRBD1	TGTGCCATCAGTGACCCGGACAGGATAAACTATGGCTACACCTTC	CAISDPDRINYGYTF
TRBV9	NA	TRBJ2-7	TRBD1	TGTGCCAGCAGCGTAGCTACAGGGGGTGGGGTCTACGAGCAGTACTTC	CASSVATGGGVYEQYF
TRBV5-4	NA	TRBJ2-7	NA	TGTGCCAGCAGCTTGTTGGGGTCCTACGAGCAGTACTTC	CASSLLGSYEQYF
TRBV7-2	NA	TRBJ2-7	NA	TGTGCCAGCAGCTTAGGGGCGGGCAACTACGAGCAGTACTTC	CASSLGAGNYEQYF
TRBV25-1	NA	TRBJ2-3	NA	TGTGCCAGCAGTGTAACCGTGCACCAACCAGCTGGCACAGATACGCAGTATTTT	CASSVTVHQPAGTDTQYF
TRBV19	NA	TRBJ2-3	NA	TGTGCCAGTACAGACTTCGGAACTAGCACAGATACGCAGTATTTT	CASTDFGTSTDTQYF
TRBV30	NA	TRBJ1-1	NA	TGTGCCTGGAGTGATTTGGGGAACACTGAAGCTTTCTTT	CAWSDLGNTEAFF
TRBV20-1	NA	TRBJ1-6	NA	TGCAGTGCTAGGGGGCCGGCACCCCTCCACTTT	CSARGPAPLHF
TRBV29-1	NA	TRBJ2-7	TRBD2	TGCAGCGTTGAGAGGGCGGGAGGGCCCTTTTACGAGCAGTACTTC	CSVERAGGPFYEQYF
TRBV7-8	NA	TRBJ2-7	TRBD2	TGTGCCAGCAGCTTTAGCGGGGCCAGCTCCTACGAGCAGTACTTC	CASSFSGASSYEQYF
TRBV7-2	NA	TRBJ2-7	NA	TGTGCCAGCAGCAGGTCGGCCGCGGAGGAGCAGTACTTC	CASSRSAAEEQYF
TRBV10-3	NA	TRBJ1-5	NA	TGTGCCACCAGAGGGGGGGCGGGTCAGCCCCAGCATTTT	CATRGGAGQPQHF
TRBV5-1	NA	TRBJ2-7	NA	TGCGCCAGCAGCTTGTCCGGGAGCACAGTCGCTGCCGAGCAGTACTTC	CASSLSGSTVAAEQYF
TRBV7-8	NA	TRBJ1-1	NA	TGTGCCAGCAGCCTGGGACACGCGGAGTGGACTGAAGCTTTCTTT	CASSLGHAEWTEAFF
TRBV7-3	NA	TRBJ2-7	NA	TGTGCCAGCAGCTTACTAGCAGAGGGGACCTACGAGCAGTACTTC	CASSLLAEGTYEQYF
TRBV9	NA	TRBJ2-7	TRBD2	TGTGCCAGCAGCTCGGGGACTAGCGGATCCTACGAGCAGTACTTC	CASSSGTSGSYEQYF
TRBV7-9	NA	TRBJ1-2	NA	TGTGCCAGCAGCTTATCATTCCCGGGACAAGTAAACTATGGCTACACCTTC	CASSLSFPGQVNYGYTF
TRBV9	once	TRBJ1-6	NA	TGTGCCAGCGCATGGGGAGCGGGGGAAGACTCACCCCTCCACTTT	CASAWGAGEDSPLHF
TRBV5-4	medium-sized	TRBJ1-1	TRBD1	TGTGCCAGCAGCGGCGGACAGGGGAGGGGGGCAGCTTTCTTT	CASSGGQGRGAAFF